This T cell receptor (beta chain) derives from a study of T cell responses to AZD1222 COVID-19 vaccine. Study-level findings and limits: Seropositive AZD1222 recipients at baseline numbered only 5 or 6. Spike was spanned by vaccine-associated CD4 TCRs, with dominance at 160-218 and 743-854.

The table came from immunoSEQ multiplex PCR; TCRdb's copy has only in-frame clones and leaves some out. Of 99,000 or so clones listed, 82% are singletons. As regards this clone: Its antigen is unidentified.

The trim removed 0 bases at V and 3 bases at J, leaving 8 bases unmatched. The CDR3 is 17 residues long. In germline, CDR1 is SGDLS, CDR2 YYNGEE. This clonotype originated in an adult in good health. Sequenced material: peripheral blood, taken on day 0 of AZD1222 vaccination. The V and J genes are TRBV9 and TRBJ2-3; 9 nucleotides align to TRBD2. CDR3 DNA sequence: TGTGCCAGCAGCGTAGCGGCGGGGGGGCTTTGGACAGATACGCAGTATTTT. It is translated as CASSVAAGGLWTDTQYF.